Listed below are T cell receptor beta chains from one sample, sequenced in a study of technical replicates of blood from a handful of donors. Clones were sequenced by immunoSEQ multiplex PCR, and TCRdb holds only the in-frame ones, with some missing. The sample shows tens of thousands of clones, 95% to 98% of them seen only once. The source material was T cells isolated from PBMCs. The receptors were gathered from a human donor in good health. Both conserved end residues are part of each CDR3. D genes are given only for firm matches.

v_gene	j_gene	d_gene	CDR3aa
TRBV6-4	TRBJ1-1	TRBD1	CASSDTTGTSEAFF
TRBV28	TRBJ1-5	TRBD1	CASSLFGQGASPQHF
TRBV5-1	TRBJ2-7	TRBD2	CASSGTSGYEQYF
TRBV27	TRBJ1-1	.	CASSFQWNTEAFF
TRBV6-1	TRBJ1-2	TRBD1	CASSDRDRNGYTF
TRBV5-1	TRBJ1-4	.	CASSLYGTTNEKLFF
TRBV19	TRBJ2-7	.	CASSIPGISYEQYF
TRBV9	TRBJ2-7	TRBD2	CATMVSGRTYEQYF
TRBV5-4	TRBJ1-2	.	CASSLGEGESYGYTF
TRBV7-6	TRBJ2-1	.	CASSSHALGLGNEQFF
TRBV6-1	TRBJ1-1	.	CASSGRENTEAFF
TRBV7-9	TRBJ2-1	TRBD1	CASSLGQGRVHEQFF
TRBV29-1	TRBJ1-2	.	CSVEKRLANYGYTF
TRBV18	TRBJ2-7	.	CASSPQELLGGEQYF
TRBV29-1	TRBJ2-6	TRBD1	CSAGWTGTGANVLTF
TRBV30	TRBJ1-2	TRBD1	CAWSVQGAYGYTF
TRBV6-1	TRBJ1-2	.	CASSATVSYGYTF
TRBV4-1	TRBJ1-1	.	CASSQDLAGRNTEAFF
TRBV4-1	TRBJ2-1	TRBD2	CASSQDWLAGFSYNEQFF